A selection of T cell receptor beta chains follows, all from one sample in a study of cytomegalovirus exposure and HLA in healthy donors. Sequencing was performed with immunoSEQ multiplex PCR; in TCRdb, only in-frame clones are kept and a portion is missing. The data contain more than 200,000 clones, approximately 80% of them seen just once; the ten biggest clones take up 0.22%. The sample was PBMCs. These receptors originate from a girl aged 2-9 years in good health and CMV-seronegative. The CDR3 runs from the conserved cysteine through the conserved F or W. A D gene is named only where the DNA matches it firmly. Part of the rows lack a size; the others show once, few, many or a class for expanded clones.

TRBJ1-4	-	-	TRBV5-1	CASSGQPGEKLFF	TGCGCCAGCAGCGGACAGCCTGGTGAAAAACTGTTTTTT
TRBJ2-7	TRBD2	-	TRBV27	CASKYSGGAPYEQYF	TGTGCCAGCAAATATAGCGGGGGAGCACCCTACGAGCAGTACTTC
TRBJ1-1	-	-	TRBV9	CASSVEAGTEAFF	TGTGCCAGCAGCGTAGAAGCGGGGACTGAAGCTTTCTTT
TRBJ2-1	-	-	TRBV7-8	CASSSFQGYEQFF	TGTGCCAGCAGCTCCTTCCAGGGCTATGAGCAGTTCTTC
TRBJ2-5	-	once	TRBV9	CASSGTTGGAWETQYF	TGTGCCAGCAGCGGTACAACGGGGGGCGCGTGGGAGACCCAGTACTTC
TRBJ1-6	-	-	TRBV2	CASRGGENSPLHF	TGTGCCAGCAGAGGGGGGGAAAATTCACCCCTCCACTTT
TRBJ2-7	TRBD1	-	TRBV25-1	CARQERLRQGAYEQYF	TGTGCCAGGCAAGAACGCCTCCGGCAGGGGGCCTACGAGCAGTACTTC
TRBJ2-7	-	-	TRBV10-2	CASSELSYEQYF	TGCGCCAGCAGTGAGCTAAGCTACGAGCAGTACTTC
TRBJ1-5	-	-	TRBV27	CASSFFGGGNQPQHF	TGTGCCAGCAGTTTTTTCGGGGGAGGTAATCAGCCCCAGCATTTT
TRBJ1-2	-	-	TRBV7-9	CASSYRSSIGLFGYTF	TGTGCCAGCAGCTACAGATCTAGCATCGGGTTATTTGGCTACACCTTC
TRBJ1-1	-	-	TRBV7-9	CASSMRDTEAFF	TGTGCCAGCAGCATGCGAGACACTGAAGCTTTCTTT
TRBJ2-1	TRBD2	-	TRBV11-3	CASSMSGNVYNEQFF	TGTGCCAGCAGCATGAGCGGGAACGTCTACAATGAGCAGTTCTTC
TRBJ2-3	-	once	TRBV9	CASSVGSGRTTDMQYF	TGTGCCAGCAGCGTAGGGTCGGGGAGGACGACAGATATGCAGTATTTT
TRBJ2-7	TRBD2	few	TRBV5-1	CASSLSGGNYEQYF	TGCGCCAGCAGCTTAAGCGGGGGAAACTACGAGCAGTACTTC
TRBJ2-6	-	-	TRBV21-1	CASSSGSGANVLTF	TGTGCCAGCAGCTCAGGCTCTGGGGCCAACGTCCTGACTTTC
TRBJ2-7	-	-	TRBV6-5	CASSQGHGEQYF	TGTGCCAGCAGCCAAGGACACGGCGAGCAGTACTTC
TRBJ1-2	TRBD1	-	TRBV2	CASSGQGRHGYTF	TGTGCCAGCAGCGGACAGGGAAGGCATGGCTACACCTTC
TRBJ1-4	TRBD1	-	TRBV2	CASTGQGGNEKLFF	TGTGCCAGCACCGGACAGGGGGGGAATGAAAAACTGTTTTTT
TRBJ1-1	TRBD1	-	TRBV7-9	CASSTPGTGPNTEAFF	TGTGCCAGCAGCACTCCCGGGACAGGCCCGAACACTGAAGCTTTCTTT
TRBJ2-2	-	-	TRBV18	CASSPRVAGDTGELFF	TGTGCCAGCTCACCACGGGTAGCTGGAGACACCGGGGAGCTGTTTTTT
TRBJ2-5	TRBD2	-	TRBV2	CASIPTESGRVVKTQYF	TGTGCCAGCATCCCTACAGAGAGCGGGAGGGTGGTGAAGACCCAGTACTTC
TRBJ2-5	-	-	TRBV2	CASRVTMPGQETQYF	TGTGCCAGCAGGGTGACTATGCCGGGGCAAGAGACCCAGTACTTC
TRBJ1-5	-	-	TRBV5-6	CASSLAGYSNQPQHF	TGTGCCAGCAGCTTGGCCGGGTATAGCAATCAGCCCCAGCATTTT
TRBJ1-1	TRBD1	-	TRBV6-6	CASSRTGETEAFF	TGTGCCAGCAGTAGAACAGGGGAGACTGAAGCTTTCTTT
TRBJ2-7	-	-	TRBV5-1	CASSWLVPYEQYF	TGCGCCAGCAGCTGGCTAGTCCCCTACGAGCAGTACTTC
TRBJ2-7	-	few	TRBV7-9	CASSLGGGRASYEQYF	TGTGCCAGCAGCTTAGGCGGGGGCAGGGCCTCCTACGAGCAGTACTTC
TRBJ1-2	-	few	TRBV7-9	CASSPDSTYGYTF	TGTGCCAGCAGCCCGGACAGTACCTATGGCTACACCTTC
TRBJ1-1	-	-	TRBV7-2	CASSFQTNPGPKAFF	TGTGCCAGCAGCTTCCAAACAAATCCGGGTCCAAAAGCTTTCTTT
TRBJ2-7	-	-	TRBV5-1	CASSWYTPALSYEQYF	TGCGCCAGCAGCTGGTACACCCCTGCCCTCTCCTACGAGCAGTACTTC
TRBJ2-5	-	-	TRBV6-1	CASHRGRGVETQYF	TGTGCCAGCCACAGGGGGAGGGGCGTGGAGACCCAGTACTTC
TRBJ2-3	TRBD1	once	TRBV5-6	CASSTRTGALDTQYF	TGTGCCAGCAGCACTCGGACAGGGGCTCTCGATACGCAGTATTTT
TRBJ1-1	-	-	TRBV19	CASSIVAGLNTEAFF	TGTGCCAGTAGTATCGTGGCAGGCTTGAACACTGAAGCTTTCTTT
TRBJ1-6	-	-	TRBV30	CAWSVLTPETGSPLHF	TGTGCCTGGAGTGTACTGACTCCCGAAACGGGTTCACCCCTCCACTTT